The 6 T cell receptor beta chains below were found in one sample sequenced in a study of vaccination effects on CD4 cells after COVID-19 (dated by TCRdb to 2022 to 2024). Library preparation was by the immunoSEQ multiplex PCR assay. TCRdb limited this immuneACCESS table to in-frame rearrangements with V and J called. A share of clones is missing; checked studies link under half to unresolved V genes, and the rest is unexplained. Within this sample are about 61,000 clones, with roughly 80% of them counted one time only. The ten largest clones add up to more than 2% of the sample. For these TCRs, the target antigens are not known. The ViraFEST assay stimulated PBMC with viral peptide pools and then used TCR sequencing to identify antigen-specific CD4+ T cell clonotypes by expansion. After 10 days of culture, CD4+ T cells were isolated with the EasySep CD4+ T cell isolation kit. The material was CD4+ T cells from PBMCs cultured with HCoV-229E spike peptides, obtained before COVID-19 vaccination. The cell subset or site label for this specimen denotes: HCoV-229E spike overlapping peptide pool stimulation. The receptors were gathered from a human donor who received a COVID-19 vaccine.

CDR3 sequence: CASSSVGAGTVQSPLHF. The CDR3, as DNA: TGTGCCAGCAGCTCAGTGGGTGCGGGGACAGTTCAGTCACCCCTCCACTTT. The chain is built from TRBV7-9 and TRBJ1-6; 7 bases are a match to TRBD1. This CDR3 region has 17 residues. With 4 bases clipped from V and 10 bases from J, the junction kept 16 bases outside the gene matches. The germline V gene encodes CDR1 SEHNR and CDR2 FQNEAQ (reference sequence).

V is TRBV5-1 and J is TRBJ2-5; D may be TRBD1 (6 bases). Germline V gives CDR1 SGHRS, CDR2 YFSETQ. The CDR3 is 15 amino acids. V dropped 2 bases and J dropped 2 bases, with 13 bases sitting between them. CDR3 in DNA: TGCGCCAGCAGCTTACAAGGACAGCGTCAAGAGACCCAGTACTTC. Protein product: CASSLQGQRQETQYF.

This chain connects TRBV5-1 to TRBJ1-2, with TRBD1 identical over 7 bases. The ends lost 2 bases at V and 8 bases at J; junction bases unmatched: 9. Germline CDR1 SGHRS, CDR2 YFSETQ. The CDR3 totals 14 residues. The DNA of the CDR3 is TGCGCCAGCAGCTTAGGGGGGGACAGTGAAGGCTACACCTTC. Its protein product is CASSLGGDSEGYTF.

The chain couples TRBV2 to TRBJ2-5; 13 bases match TRBD2. CDR1 is SNHLY and CDR2 is FYNNEI in the germline V gene. The V and J ends lost 10 bases and 2 bases, in that order; junction bases with no gene match: 4. This CDR3 has 14 residues. The CDR3 is CATRLAGGQETQYF. As DNA, the CDR3 is TGTGCCACAAGACTAGCGGGGGGTCAAGAGACCCAGTACTTC.

In nucleotides, the CDR3 is TGTGCCAGCAGCCAAAGACGGGTCCTCTCTGGAAACACCATATATTTT. Its translation is CASSQRRVLSGNTIYF. The chain couples TRBV7-8 to TRBJ1-3; D is uncertain. The CDR3 is 16 amino acids. The V end lost 5 bases, the J end lost 0 bases, and 14 bases lay between the germline ends. Germline V gives CDR1 SGHVS, CDR2 FQNEAQ.

The CDR3 protein is CASSIYVSYEQYV. The CDR3 DNA sequence: TGTGCCAGTAGTATTTACGTCTCCTACGAGCAGTACGTC. V usage is TRBV19 and J usage is TRBJ2-7; no firm D call. This CDR3 has 13 amino acids. Trimming took off 3 bases at V and 0 bases at J, with 6 bases between the two ends. Germline loops: CDR1 LNHDA, CDR2 SQIVND (reference sequence).